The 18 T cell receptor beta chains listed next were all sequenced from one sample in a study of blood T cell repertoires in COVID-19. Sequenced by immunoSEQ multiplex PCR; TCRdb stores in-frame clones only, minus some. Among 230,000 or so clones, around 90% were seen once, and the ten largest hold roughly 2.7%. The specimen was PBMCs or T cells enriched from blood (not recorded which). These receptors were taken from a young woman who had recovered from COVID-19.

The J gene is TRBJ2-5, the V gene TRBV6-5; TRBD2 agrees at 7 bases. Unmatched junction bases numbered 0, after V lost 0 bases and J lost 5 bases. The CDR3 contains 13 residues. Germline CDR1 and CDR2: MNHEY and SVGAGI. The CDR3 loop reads CASSYSGGETQYF. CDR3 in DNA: TGTGCCAGCAGTTACTCGGGGGGGGAGACCCAGTACTTC.

DNA for the CDR3: TGTGCCAGCATGGGCAGCTCACGGGGAGATACGCAGTATTTT. Its translation: CASMGSSRGDTQYF. This chain uses TRBV5-6 with TRBJ2-3; a possible D gene is TRBD2 (5 bases). CDR1 is SGHDT, CDR2 YYEEEE, per germline. This CDR3 contains 14 residues. V was cut by 6 bases and J by 5 bases, with 16 bases left in between. The whole variable domain, filled in from reference TRBV5-6 and TRBJ2-3, reads DAGVTQSPTHLIKTRGQQVTLRCSPKSGHDTVSWYQQALGQGPQFIFQYYEEEERQRGNFPDRFSGHQFPNYSSELNVNALLLGDSALYLCASMGSSRGDTQYFGPGTRLTVL.

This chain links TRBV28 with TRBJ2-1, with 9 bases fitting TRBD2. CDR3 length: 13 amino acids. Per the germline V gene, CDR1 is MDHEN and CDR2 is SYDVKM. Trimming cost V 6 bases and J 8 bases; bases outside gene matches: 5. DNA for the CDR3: TGTGCCAGCAGAGCGGGGGGAAGGGATGAGCAGTTCTTC. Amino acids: CASRAGGRDEQFF.

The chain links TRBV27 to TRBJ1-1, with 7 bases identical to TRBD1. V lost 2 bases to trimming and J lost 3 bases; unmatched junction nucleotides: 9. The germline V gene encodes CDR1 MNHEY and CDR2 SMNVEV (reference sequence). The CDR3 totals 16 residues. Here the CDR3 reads CASSLRQGGVYTEAFF. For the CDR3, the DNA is TGTGCCAGCAGTTTAAGGCAGGGGGGCGTCTACACTGAAGCTTTCTTT.

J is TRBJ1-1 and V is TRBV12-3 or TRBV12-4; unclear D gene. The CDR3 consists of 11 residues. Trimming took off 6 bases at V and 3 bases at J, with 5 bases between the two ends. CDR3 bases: TGTGCCAGCAGCATTGACACTGAAGCTTTCTTT. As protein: CASSIDTEAFF.

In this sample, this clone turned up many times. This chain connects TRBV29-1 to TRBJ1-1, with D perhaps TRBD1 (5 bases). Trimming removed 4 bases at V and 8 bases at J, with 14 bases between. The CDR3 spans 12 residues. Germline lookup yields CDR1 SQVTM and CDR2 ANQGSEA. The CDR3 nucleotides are TGCAGCGTTGGAAGGGAGGGGAGCGAAGCTTTCTTT. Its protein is CSVGREGSEAFF.

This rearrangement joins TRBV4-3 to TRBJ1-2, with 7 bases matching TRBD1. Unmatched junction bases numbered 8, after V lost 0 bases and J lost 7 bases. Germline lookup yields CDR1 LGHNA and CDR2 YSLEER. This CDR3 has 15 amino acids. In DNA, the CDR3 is TGCGCCAGCAGCCAAGATACAGGGGTGAGTAGTGGCTACACCTTC. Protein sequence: CASSQDTGVSSGYTF.

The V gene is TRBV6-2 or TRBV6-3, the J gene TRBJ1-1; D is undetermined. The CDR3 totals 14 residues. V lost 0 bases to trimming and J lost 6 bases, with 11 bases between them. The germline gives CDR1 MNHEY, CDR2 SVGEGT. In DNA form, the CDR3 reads TGTGCCAGCAGTTACTCCACAGTCTTGGCTGAAGCTTTCTTT. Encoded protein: CASSYSTVLAEAFF.

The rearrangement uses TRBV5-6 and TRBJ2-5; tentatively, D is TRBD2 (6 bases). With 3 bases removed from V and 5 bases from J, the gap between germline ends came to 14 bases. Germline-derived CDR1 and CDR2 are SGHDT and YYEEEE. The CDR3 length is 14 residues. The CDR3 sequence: CASSSGTGWETQYF. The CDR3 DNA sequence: TGTGCCAGCAGCTCCGGGACTGGGTGGGAGACCCAGTACTTC.

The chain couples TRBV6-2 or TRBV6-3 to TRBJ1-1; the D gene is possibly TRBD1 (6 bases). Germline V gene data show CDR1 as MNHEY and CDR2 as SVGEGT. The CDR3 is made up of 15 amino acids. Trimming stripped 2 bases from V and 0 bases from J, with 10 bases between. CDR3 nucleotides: TGTGCCAGCAGTTACAGGGACATCTTGAACACTGAAGCTTTCTTT. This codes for CASSYRDILNTEAFF.

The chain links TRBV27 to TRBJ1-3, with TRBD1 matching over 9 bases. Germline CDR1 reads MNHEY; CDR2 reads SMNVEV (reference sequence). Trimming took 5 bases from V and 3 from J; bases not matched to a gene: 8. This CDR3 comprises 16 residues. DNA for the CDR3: TGTGCCAGCAGTCCCGGGACAGGGAGCTTTGGAAACACCATATATTTT. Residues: CASSPGTGSFGNTIYF.

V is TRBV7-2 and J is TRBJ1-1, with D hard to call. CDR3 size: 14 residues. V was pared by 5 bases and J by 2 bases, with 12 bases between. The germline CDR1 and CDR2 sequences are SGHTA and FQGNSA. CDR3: CASSTRAYNTEAFF. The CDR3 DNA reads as TGTGCCAGCAGCACGAGGGCCTATAACACTGAAGCTTTCTTT. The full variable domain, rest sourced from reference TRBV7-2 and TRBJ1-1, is GAGVSQSPSNKVTEKGKDVELRCDPISGHTALYWYRQSLGQGLEFLIYFQGNSAPDKSGLPSDRFSAERTGGSVSTLTIQRTQQEDSAVYLCASSTRAYNTEAFFGQGTRLTVV.

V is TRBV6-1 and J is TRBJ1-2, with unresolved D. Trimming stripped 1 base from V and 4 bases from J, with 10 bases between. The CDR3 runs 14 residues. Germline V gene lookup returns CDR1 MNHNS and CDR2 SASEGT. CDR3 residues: CASSEGRSSYGYTF. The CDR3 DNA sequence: TGTGCCAGCAGTGAAGGTCGGTCTTCCTATGGCTACACCTTC.

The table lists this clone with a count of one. CDR3 protein: CASKTDREGAFF. CDR3 sequence (DNA): TGTGCCAGCAAGACTGACAGGGAAGGAGCTTTCTTT. V is TRBV12-3 or TRBV12-4 and J is TRBJ1-1; TRBD1 agrees at 7 bases. V shed 7 bases and J 10 bases; nucleotides not matched to a gene: 9. This CDR3 has 12 residues.

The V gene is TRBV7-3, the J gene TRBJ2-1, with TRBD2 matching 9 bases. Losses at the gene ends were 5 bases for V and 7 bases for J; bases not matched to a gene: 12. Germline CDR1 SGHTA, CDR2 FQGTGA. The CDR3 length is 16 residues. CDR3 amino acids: CASSPTPGLAFNEQFF. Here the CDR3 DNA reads TGTGCCAGCAGCCCGACACCGGGACTAGCCTTTAATGAGCAGTTCTTC.

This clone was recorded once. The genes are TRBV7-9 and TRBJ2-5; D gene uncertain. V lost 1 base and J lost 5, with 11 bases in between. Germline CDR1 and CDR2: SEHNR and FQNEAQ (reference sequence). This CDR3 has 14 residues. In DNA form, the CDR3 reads TGTGCCAGCAGCTTAGTACTATCCCAGGAGACCCAGTACTTC. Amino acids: CASSLVLSQETQYF.

The CDR3 reads CASSQSGGITDTQYF. The CDR3 bases are TGCGCCAGCAGCCAAAGCGGGGGGATCACAGATACGCAGTATTTT. The V gene is TRBV4-1, the J gene TRBJ2-3, with 9 positions matching TRBD2. This CDR3 has 15 amino acids. With 2 bases clipped from V and 2 bases from J, the junction kept 2 bases outside the gene matches. Germline lookup yields CDR1 MGHRA and CDR2 YSYEKL.

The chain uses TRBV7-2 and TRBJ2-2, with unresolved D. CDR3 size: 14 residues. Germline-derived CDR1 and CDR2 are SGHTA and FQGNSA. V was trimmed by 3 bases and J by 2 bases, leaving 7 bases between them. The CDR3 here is CASSFTFNTGELFF. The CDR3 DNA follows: TGTGCCAGCAGCTTCACATTTAACACCGGGGAGCTGTTTTTT.